This T cell receptor (beta chain) comes out of a study of cytomegalovirus exposure and HLA in healthy donors. Study-wide findings and caveats: Several of the most significant clusters appeared linked to common viral pathogens, based on a later analysis. Testing in vitro showed a few CMV-associated chains specific for CMV antigens.

PCR amplification relied on 60 Vbeta primers (plus 13 Jbeta primers). TCRdb keeps only in-frame clones here, not all; method: immunoSEQ multiplex PCR. This table has more than 130,000 clones, around 80% appearing once. Worth noting for this clone: Its specificity is unknown.

Between the trimmed V and J ends, which lost 1 base and 3 bases, there was a span of 10 bases. This CDR3 region has 14 residues. Germline assignment: CDR1 SGHRS and CDR2 YFSETQ. The clonotype comes from a male donor in good health and CMV-seronegative. V gene TRBV5-1 combines with J gene TRBJ1-1, with D unresolved. Material for sequencing was PBMCs. This chain's CDR3 is CASSLLGTDTEAFF. CDR3 nucleotides: TGCGCCAGCAGCTTGCTAGGCACCGACACTGAAGCTTTCTTT.